The 4 T cell receptor beta chains below were found in one sample sequenced in a study of CD8 T cells in ankylosing spondylitis. General observations from the study: Eight highly homologous variants formed a TCR beta motif that appeared characteristic of ankylosing spondylitis blood.

For these receptors, no antigen is known. TCRdb reprocessed the 5' RACE reads with MiXCR, giving one entry per CDR3 protein. This table holds around 770,000 distinct CDR3 sequences, about 20% found once. Input material: blood, either unsorted or a sorted T cell fraction (not recorded which). These TCRs come from a male donor with ankylosing spondylitis.

V usage is TRBV21-1 and J usage is TRBJ1-1; TRBD1 was called by the table and not checked on the DNA. TRBV21-1 is a documented pseudogene. CDR3 length equals 15 residues. CDR3 sequence reads: CASSIRTAKGAEAFF. Written as DNA, the CDR3 is TGTGCCAGCAGCATCCGGACAGCCAAAGGCGCTGAAGCTTTCTTT.

This chain joins TRBV19 and TRBJ2-1, with 14 bases fitting TRBD2. The CDR3 extends over 15 amino acids. In germline, CDR1 is LNHDA, CDR2 SQIVND (reference sequence). J lost 8 bases, V lost 5 bases, and 5 bases had no gene match. CDR3 coding DNA: TGTGCCAGTAGTGTGGGACTAGCGGGAGTCGATGAGCAGTTCTTC. Its protein product is CASSVGLAGVDEQFF.

Comments on this clonotype: A clone one base away is much larger, so this may be a read error. The rearrangement joins TRBV9 to TRBJ1-1, with D perhaps matching TRBD1 (5 bases). The CDR3 length is 13 residues. CDR1 is SGDLS, CDR2 YYNGEE, per germline. CDR3 amino acids: CASSLGGATEDFF. CDR3 nucleotides: TGTGCCAGCAGCTTGGGAGGGGCCACTGAAGATTTCTTT.

This clonotype has just a few counts. This chain connects TRBV3-1 to TRBJ2-3; the D gene is possibly TRBD1 (5 bases). The CDR3 loop spans 14 amino acids. The V end lost 4 bases, the J end lost 5 bases, and 13 bases lay between the germline ends. Germline V gene sequence: CDR1 LGHDT, CDR2 YNNKEL (reference sequence). As DNA, the CDR3 is TGTGCCAGCAGCCCCAAGCTCAGGGAAGATACGCAGTATTTT. Its translation: CASSPKLREDTQYF.